One and the same sample provided the 26 T cell receptor beta chains below, sequenced in a study of control samples from healthy donors and cancer patients. This table comes from immunoSEQ multiplex PCR, and its TCRdb copy is limited to in-frame clones, with some not included. Found here are around 94,000 clones, approximately 90% of them singletons; the top ten hold less than 4.5%. The source material was blood. Source of these receptors: a woman in her late teens or twenties in good health.

The chain carries TRBV5-4 and TRBJ1-1; no definite D call. Deletions cut 0 bases from V and 1 base from J, with 4 bases between. Germline V lookup: CDR1 SGHNT, CDR2 YYREEE (reference sequence). This CDR3 has 13 amino acids. The CDR3 spells CASSLDRNTEAFF. Written as DNA, the CDR3 is TGTGCCAGCAGCTTGGACAGGAACACTGAAGCTTTCTTT. The entire variable domain, with the rest obtained from reference TRBV5-4 and TRBJ1-1, is as follows: ETGVTQSPTHLIKTRGQQVTLRCSSQSGHNTVSWYQQALGQGPQFIFQYYREEENGRGNFPPRFSGLQFPNYSSELNVNALELDDSALYLCASSLDRNTEAFFGQGTRLTVV.

V and J are TRBV11-2 and TRBJ1-3; D is ambiguous. The CDR3 covers 14 residues. CDR1 is SGHAT, CDR2 FQNNGV, per germline. The V end lost 1 base, the J end lost 2 bases, and 6 bases lay between the germline ends. The CDR3 loop is CASSLVGTGNTIYF. The CDR3 DNA reads TGTGCCAGCAGCTTAGTTGGGACTGGAAACACCATATATTTT.

This chain joins TRBV10-3 and TRBJ2-7; D could derive from TRBD1 or TRBD2 (5 bases each). Germline CDR1 ENHRY, CDR2 SYGVKD. This CDR3 comprises 13 residues. Trimming removed 4 bases at V and 2 bases at J, with 9 bases between. The CDR3 reads CAISVEGPYEQYF. CDR3 bases: TGTGCCATCAGTGTCGAGGGACCCTACGAGCAGTACTTC.

The V gene is TRBV12-5, the J gene TRBJ2-7; possible D gene TRBD1, 6 bases. The CDR3 loop spans 18 amino acids. Per germline, CDR1 LGHNT and CDR2 FRNRAP. The V end lost 1 base, the J end lost 3 bases, and 22 bases lay between the germline ends. CDR3 sequence: CASGLARTGQLSNYEQYF. CDR3 DNA sequence: TGTGCTAGTGGTTTGGCCCGGACCGGACAGCTTTCGAACTACGAGCAGTACTTC.

This chain links TRBV27 with TRBJ2-7; D is perhaps TRBD1 (6 bases). This CDR3 region has 16 residues. Germline CDR1 MNHEY, CDR2 SMNVEV (reference sequence). The ends were cut back, 5 bases at V and 0 bases at J, with 17 bases in the middle. As DNA, the CDR3 is TGTGCCAGCAGTGAGAACAGGGTAATGATCTCCTACGAGCAGTACTTC. Translation gives CASSENRVMISYEQYF.

This chain uses TRBV7-8 with TRBJ2-1; possibly TRBD1 for D (6 bases). The CDR3 is made up of 15 amino acids. V was shortened by 5 bases and J by 3 bases, with 14 bases between the two germline ends. CDR1 and CDR2 from the germline V gene are SGHVS and FQNEAQ. In DNA, the CDR3 is TGTGCCAGCAGCGCGCCCCCGGACAGCTACAATGAGCAGTTCTTC. This sequence encodes CASSAPPDSYNEQFF.

The chain uses TRBV2 and TRBJ1-1; D is uncertain. V dropped 1 base and J dropped 4 bases, with 16 bases sitting between them. Germline CDR1 SNHLY, CDR2 FYNNEI. The CDR3 is 16 residues long. Here the CDR3 DNA reads TGTGCCAGCAGTGAAGGACGGGGAGGGCGGGTCACTGAAGCTTTCTTT. This encodes CASSEGRGGRVTEAFF.

This chain uses TRBV5-6 with TRBJ2-5; 9 bases are shared with TRBD1. This CDR3 spans 16 amino acids. Germline CDR1 reads SGHDT; CDR2 reads YYEEEE. V dropped 5 bases and J dropped 5; count of bases not matched to a gene: 13. This chain's CDR3 is CASSPLTGQGWETQYF. The CDR3 DNA reads TGTGCCAGCAGTCCGTTGACGGGACAGGGATGGGAGACCCAGTACTTC. Full variable domain (rest looked up from reference TRBV5-6 and TRBJ2-5): DAGVTQSPTHLIKTRGQQVTLRCSPKSGHDTVSWYQQALGQGPQFIFQYYEEEERQRGNFPDRFSGHQFPNYSSELNVNALLLGDSALYLCASSPLTGQGWETQYFGPGTRLLVL.

The V gene is TRBV3-1 (or the pseudogene TRBV3-2), the J gene TRBJ2-4, with D possibly matching TRBD1 (6 bases). The CDR3 consists of 14 residues. The germline CDR1 and CDR2 sequences are LGHDT and YNNKEL (reference sequence). V was pared by 5 bases and J by 8 bases, with 16 bases between. The CDR3 sequence: CASSNRALGDIQYF. Written as DNA, the CDR3 is TGTGCCAGCAGCAACAGGGCGCTGGGGGACATTCAGTACTTC.

A single count supports this clone. This chain joins TRBV5-8 and TRBJ1-5; no reliable D call. V lost 2 bases and J lost 9, with 12 bases in between. Looked up from germline, CDR1 is SGHTS and CDR2 is YDEGEE. This CDR3 spans 13 amino acids. CDR3 coding DNA: TGTGCCAGCAGCTTTCCACCGGATCGGCCCCAGCATTTT. Its protein product is CASSFPPDRPQHF.

CDR3 amino acids: CASTPPLGTEAFF. CDR3 DNA: TGCGCCAGCACCCCGCCCCTGGGAACTGAAGCTTTCTTT. The V call is TRBV4-1, the J call TRBJ1-1, with unresolved D. The germline V gene has CDR1 MGHRA and CDR2 YSYEKL. The CDR3 has 13 residues. With 7 bases removed from V and 5 bases from J, the gap between germline ends came to 14 bases.

The chain has TRBV3-1 (or the pseudogene TRBV3-2) and TRBJ1-1; D uncertain. The germline V and J ends were trimmed by 4 bases and 0 bases, with 9 bases remaining between them. This CDR3 contains 14 residues. From germline, CDR1 is LGHDT and CDR2 YNNKEL (reference sequence). In nucleotides, the CDR3 is TGTGCCAGCAGCCCCGAGTGGCTGAACACTGAAGCTTTCTTT. It specifies CASSPEWLNTEAFF.

This clone has only a few counts. The identical CDR3 is also encoded by other nucleotide sequences in the sample. The genes are TRBV7-3 and TRBJ2-7, with 10 bases matching TRBD2. With V trimmed by 5 bases and J by 0 bases, 4 bases remained unmatched. This CDR3 comprises 15 residues. CDR1 and CDR2 (germline): SGHTA, FQGTGA. CDR3 sequence (DNA): TGTGCCAGCAGCCTTAGCGGGGGGAGCTCCTACGAGCAGTACTTC. It specifies CASSLSGGSSYEQYF.

V gene TRBV23-1 combines with J gene TRBJ2-5, with 7 positions matching TRBD2. TRBV23-1 is an ORF, with its function uncertain. The CDR3 is made up of 15 amino acids. The junction had 7 bases not matched to a gene; V was cut back by 3 bases and J by 3 bases. Here the CDR3 reads CASSHPWEGEETQYF. The CDR3 DNA sequence: TGCGCCAGCAGTCACCCCTGGGAGGGCGAAGAGACCCAGTACTTC.

This chain uses TRBV2 with TRBJ1-1; D is possibly TRBD1 (5 bases). Germline V gene sequence: CDR1 SNHLY, CDR2 FYNNEI. There are 14 residues in the CDR3. The germline V and J ends were trimmed by 3 bases and 4 bases, with 12 bases remaining between them. The CDR3 protein is CASSDRGVSTEAFF. The DNA of the CDR3 is TGTGCCAGCAGTGATCGGGGGGTCTCCACTGAAGCTTTCTTT.

This chain links TRBV29-1 with TRBJ1-6; no firm D call. CDR1 SQVTM and CDR2 ANQGSEA come from the germline V gene. The CDR3 runs to 11 residues. Trimming shortened V by 1 base and J by 8 bases, and 3 bases separated the two germline ends. CDR3 coding DNA: TGCAGCGTTGAAGGGTATTCACCCCTCCACTTT. It encodes CSVEGYSPLHF.

This clone was picked up one time. The rearrangement joins TRBV9 to TRBJ1-4; D remains ambiguous. Trimming removed 0 bases from V and 8 bases from J, with 8 bases in between. There are 13 residues in the CDR3. From germline, CDR1 is SGDLS and CDR2 YYNGEE. As DNA, the CDR3 is TGTGCCAGCAGCGTAGAGGCCGAGGAAAAACTGTTTTTT. It is translated as CASSVEAEEKLFF.

This clone appeared a few times. The chain combines TRBV15 with TRBJ2-1; weak D call: TRBD2 (5 bases). The germline V and J ends were trimmed by 6 bases and 6 bases, with 9 bases remaining between them. Germline lookup yields CDR1 LNHNV and CDR2 YYDKDF (reference sequence). The CDR3 covers 12 residues. The CDR3 spells CATRSRGNEQFF. CDR3 DNA sequence: TGTGCCACCAGAAGCCGGGGCAATGAGCAGTTCTTC.

The rearrangement joins TRBV20-1 to TRBJ1-1; D gene ambiguous. CDR3 length equals 13 residues. Germline lookup yields CDR1 DFQATT and CDR2 SNEGSKA (reference sequence). Trimming stripped 3 bases from V and 2 bases from J, with 10 bases between. In nucleotides, the CDR3 is TGCAGTGCTAGTTTGCATCCCAACACTGAAGCTTTCTTT. The encoded protein is CSASLHPNTEAFF.

This chain uses TRBV7-9 with TRBJ1-3, with a tentative D call TRBD1 (5 bases). V dropped 3 bases and J dropped 1 base, with 7 bases sitting between them. The CDR3 loop spans 14 amino acids. From germline, CDR1 is SEHNR and CDR2 FQNEAQ (reference sequence). The CDR3 DNA follows: TGTGCCAGCAGCTTGCAGGGATCTGGAAACACCATATATTTT. Amino acid sequence: CASSLQGSGNTIYF.

The chain joins TRBV6-6 to TRBJ2-7, with 16 bases that match TRBD2. The CDR3 totals 16 residues. With 8 bases clipped from V and 4 bases from J, the junction kept 8 bases outside the gene matches. The V gene's germline CDR1 is MNHNY and CDR2 SVGAGI (reference sequence). The CDR3 sequence: CASGTSGGAWRYEQYF. CDR3 nucleotides: TGTGCCAGCGGGACTAGCGGGGGGGCATGGAGGTACGAGCAGTACTTC.

The V gene is TRBV10-1, the J gene TRBJ1-3; weak D call: TRBD1 (5 bases). Per the germline V gene, CDR1 is WNHNN and CDR2 is SYGVQD (reference sequence). Between the trimmed V and J ends, which lost 0 bases and 2 bases, there was a span of 11 bases. CDR3 length: 16 residues. Here the CDR3 reads CASSESLAGTGNTIYF. In nucleotides, the CDR3 is TGCGCCAGCAGTGAGTCCCTGGCAGGGACTGGAAACACCATATATTTT.

The chain has TRBV11-2 and TRBJ1-1; no clear D. V was shortened by 1 base and J by 2 bases, with 8 bases between the two germline ends. The germline CDR1 and CDR2 sequences are SGHAT and FQNNGV. The CDR3 covers 14 residues. Written as DNA, the CDR3 is TGTGCCAGCAGCTTAGGTCTCCTTAACACTGAAGCTTTCTTT. Its protein product is CASSLGLLNTEAFF.

This clone was seen a handful of times. The CDR3 DNA follows: TGTGCCAGCAGTCCCCCCGCGGGGCAGGGTGGGACTGAAGCTTTCTTT. This codes for CASSPPAGQGGTEAFF. V is TRBV11-1 and J is TRBJ1-1, with D perhaps TRBD1 (5 bases). The CDR3 extends over 16 amino acids. V gave up 6 bases and J gave up 5 bases, with 22 bases separating them. CDR1 and CDR2 from the germline V gene are SGHAT and FQDESV (reference sequence).

J is TRBJ1-1 and V is TRBV18; no firm D call. The V end was cut by 6 bases, the J end by 3 bases, with 14 bases between. Germline-derived CDR1 and CDR2 are KGHSH and LQKENI. The CDR3 runs 14 residues. CDR3 residues: CASSSKIRDTEAFF. Written as DNA, the CDR3 is TGTGCCAGCTCCTCTAAAATTCGGGACACTGAAGCTTTCTTT. Drawing the rest from reference TRBV18 and TRBJ1-1, the complete variable domain is NAGVMQNPRHLVRRRGQEARLRCSPMKGHSHVYWYRQLPEEGLKFMVYLQKENIIDESGMPKERFSAEFPKEGPSILRIQQVVRGDSAAYFCASSSKIRDTEAFFGQGTRLTVV.

This chain joins TRBV29-1 and TRBJ2-5, with a weak D call TRBD2 (6 bases). From germline, CDR1 is SQVTM and CDR2 ANQGSEA. The CDR3 is made up of 12 amino acids. The V end lost 4 bases, the J end lost 0 bases, and 6 bases lay between the germline ends. The CDR3 DNA reads as TGCAGCGTTGGGGACTACCAAGAGACCCAGTACTTC. Amino acids: CSVGDYQETQYF.